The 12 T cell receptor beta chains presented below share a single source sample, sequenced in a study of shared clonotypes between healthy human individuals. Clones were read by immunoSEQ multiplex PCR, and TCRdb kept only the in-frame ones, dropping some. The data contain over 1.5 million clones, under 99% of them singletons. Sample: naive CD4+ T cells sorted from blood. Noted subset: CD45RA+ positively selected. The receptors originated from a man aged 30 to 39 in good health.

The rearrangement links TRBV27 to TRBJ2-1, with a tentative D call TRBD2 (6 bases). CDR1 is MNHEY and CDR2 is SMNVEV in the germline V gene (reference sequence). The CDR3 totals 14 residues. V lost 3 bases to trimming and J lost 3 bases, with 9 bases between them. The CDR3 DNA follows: TGTGCCAGCAGTTTTGGCGGGGACTACAATGAGCAGTTCTTC. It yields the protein CASSFGGDYNEQFF.

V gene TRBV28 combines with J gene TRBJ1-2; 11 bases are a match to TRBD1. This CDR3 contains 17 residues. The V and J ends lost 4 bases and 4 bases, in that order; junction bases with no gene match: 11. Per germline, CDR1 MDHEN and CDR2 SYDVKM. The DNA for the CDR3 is TGTGCCAGCAGTTCCCCTCGGACAGGGGGCGCCGGCTATGGCTACACCTTC. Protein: CASSSPRTGGAGYGYTF.

The CDR3 sequence is CASSLDRVNYGYTF. For the CDR3, the DNA is TGCGCCAGCAGCCTGGACAGGGTAAACTATGGCTACACCTTC. V usage is TRBV4-1 and J usage is TRBJ1-2; TRBD1 agrees at 8 bases. CDR3 length: 14 amino acids. CDR1 is MGHRA and CDR2 is YSYEKL in the germline V gene. The V segment lost 4 bases and the J segment 2 bases; nucleotides outside the gene matches: 3.

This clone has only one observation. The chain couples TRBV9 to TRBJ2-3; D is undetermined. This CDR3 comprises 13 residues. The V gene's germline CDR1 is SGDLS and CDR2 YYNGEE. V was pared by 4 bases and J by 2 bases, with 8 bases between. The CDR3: CASSTEVTDTQYF. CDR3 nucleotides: TGTGCCAGCAGCACCGAGGTCACAGATACGCAGTATTTT.

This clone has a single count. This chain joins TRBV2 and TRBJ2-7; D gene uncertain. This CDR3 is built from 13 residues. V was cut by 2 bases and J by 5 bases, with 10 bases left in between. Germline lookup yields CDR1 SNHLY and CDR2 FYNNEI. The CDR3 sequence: CASSEWGPNEQYF. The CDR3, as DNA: TGTGCCAGCAGTGAATGGGGTCCGAACGAGCAGTACTTC.

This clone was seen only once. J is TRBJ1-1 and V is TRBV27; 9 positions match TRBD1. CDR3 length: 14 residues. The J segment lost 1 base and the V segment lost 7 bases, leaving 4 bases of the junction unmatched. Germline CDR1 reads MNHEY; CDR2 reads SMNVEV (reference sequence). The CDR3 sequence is CASTGTGRNTEAFF. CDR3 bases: TGTGCCAGCACGGGGACAGGGAGGAACACTGAAGCTTTCTTT.

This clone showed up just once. The CDR3 loop is CASSKDRGLYEQYF. Here the CDR3 DNA reads TGTGCCAGCAGCAAAGACAGGGGGCTTTACGAGCAGTACTTC. The chain has TRBV2 and TRBJ2-7; 10 nucleotides align to TRBD1. The CDR3 is 14 residues long. Trimming cost V 6 bases and J 4 bases; bases outside gene matches: 6. Looked up from germline, CDR1 is SNHLY and CDR2 is FYNNEI.

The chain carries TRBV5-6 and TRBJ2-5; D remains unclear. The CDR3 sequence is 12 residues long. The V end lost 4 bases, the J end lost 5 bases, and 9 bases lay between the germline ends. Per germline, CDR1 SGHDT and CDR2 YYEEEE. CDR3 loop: CASSPGGETQYF. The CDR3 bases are TGTGCCAGCAGCCCCGGTGGGGAGACCCAGTACTTC.

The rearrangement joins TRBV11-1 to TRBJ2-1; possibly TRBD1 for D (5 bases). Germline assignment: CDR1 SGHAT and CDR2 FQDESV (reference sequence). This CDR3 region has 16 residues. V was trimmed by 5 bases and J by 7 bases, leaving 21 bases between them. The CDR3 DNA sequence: TGTGCCAGCAGCCCAACCAATCGACAGAGCGCTAATGAGCAGTTCTTC. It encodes CASSPTNRQSANEQFF. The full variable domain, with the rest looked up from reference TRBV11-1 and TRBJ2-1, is EAEVAQSPRYKITEKSQAVAFWCDPISGHATLYWYRQILGQGPELLVQFQDESVVDDSQLPKDRFSAERLKGVDSTLKIQPAELGDSAMYLCASSPTNRQSANEQFFGPGTRLTVL.

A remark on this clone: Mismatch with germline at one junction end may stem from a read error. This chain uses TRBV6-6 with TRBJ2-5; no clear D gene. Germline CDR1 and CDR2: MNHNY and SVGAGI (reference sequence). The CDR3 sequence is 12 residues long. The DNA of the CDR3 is TGTGCCAGCAGTTTGAACTTTGGGGTCCTAGACTTC. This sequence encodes CASSLNFGVLDF.

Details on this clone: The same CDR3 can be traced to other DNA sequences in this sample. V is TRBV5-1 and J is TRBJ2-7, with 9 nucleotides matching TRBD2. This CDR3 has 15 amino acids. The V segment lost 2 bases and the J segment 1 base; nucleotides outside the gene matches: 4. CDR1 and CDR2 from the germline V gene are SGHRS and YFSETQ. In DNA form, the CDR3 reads TGCGCCAGCAGCTTCGGGGCGGGAGGGTCCTACGAGCAGTACTTC. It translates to CASSFGAGGSYEQYF.

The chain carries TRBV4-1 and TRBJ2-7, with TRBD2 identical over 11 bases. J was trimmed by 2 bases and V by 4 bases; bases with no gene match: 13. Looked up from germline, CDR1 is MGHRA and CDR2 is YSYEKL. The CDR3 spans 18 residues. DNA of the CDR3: TGCGCCAGCAGCCGGGACCTTACCGGGACTAGCGGCCCCTACGAGCAGTACTTC. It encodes CASSRDLTGTSGPYEQYF.